The clone carrying this T cell receptor beta chain was counted a few times. Its antigen is as yet unknown. The sample has other DNA sequences that encode this CDR3 too. The record originates from a study of shared clonotypes between healthy human individuals. Study information: A couple of female and three male donors aged 18 to 49 were enrolled. Findings and limits, study-wide: Researchers sampled only blood; tissue repertoires likely differ. A reduction in generation probabilities was seen for non-shared clonotypes relative to those shared by all four donors.

TCRdb's table, derived via immunoSEQ multiplex PCR, lists solely in-frame clones and lacks some. Among about 1.5 million clones listed, around 98% were seen once. Donors had no recently reported acute infections or vaccinations and were HIV-negative. This clonotype was obtained from a young man in good health. The sequencing input was naive CD4+ T cells sorted from blood. Described subset: CD45RA+ positively selected.

Here the CDR3 reads CASSVTSGSHEQYF. The CDR3 nucleotides are TGTGCCAGCAGCGTAACTAGCGGGAGCCACGAGCAGTACTTC. The rearrangement uses TRBV9 and TRBJ2-7, with 11 nucleotides matching TRBD2. The CDR3 has 14 residues. Germline CDR1 is SGDLS and CDR2 is YYNGEE. J lost 5 bases, V lost 1 base, and 2 bases had no gene match. Combining the CDR3 with reference TRBV9 and TRBJ2-7 gives the whole variable domain DSGVTQTPKHLITATGQRVTLRCSPRSGDLSVYWYQQSLDQGLQFLIQYYNGEERAKGNILERFSAQQFPDLHSELNLSSLELGDSALYFCASSVTSGSHEQYFGPGTRLTVT.